This T cell receptor (beta chain) derives from a study of CD8+ T cells in alopecia areata listed by TCRdb under 2018. For the study in its entirety: Treated patients were enrolled in an open-label pilot trial of oral tofacitinib at 5 to 10 mg twice daily for moderate-to-severe alopecia areata. immunoSEQ multiplex PCR using 35 Vbeta forward primers and 13 Jbeta reverse primers was used to amplify TCRbeta CDR3 regions. Patients received tofacitinib for 6 to 18 months and were then followed off drug for 6 months to check for delayed response and recurrence. In humans, TCRbeta sequencing was performed on scalp tissue and on sorted CD4+ and CD8+ peripheral blood T cells from healthy controls and from patients with patchy or totalis/universalis alopecia areata. High-throughput TCRbeta sequencing was used to examine T cell clonal expansion in alopecia areata in both the C3H/HeJ mouse model and human patients. Biopsies were taken from tofacitinib-treated patients at baseline and at 4 and 24 weeks of treatment, and a later scalp biopsy was taken in several of the tofacitinib-treated patients. Scalp clonality was compared among normal scalp (n=4), patchy alopecia areata scalp (n=8), and alopecia totalis/universalis scalp (n=8). The RNA source kit depended on sample type: the PAXgene miRNA kit for fixed scalp, the miRNeasy kit for PBMCs, and the RNeasy kit for mouse skin. Beyond this particular receptor, the publication reports: Compared with mice, TCR sequences shared between patients were less clear, possibly partly because of HLA diversity across the patient population. Unlike mouse skin, which is dominated by gammadelta T cells, normal human skin has resident alphabeta T cells that are also sequenced, and this complicates analysis of the scalp TCR repertoire. Higher clonality and more expanded CD8+ clones were observed in lesional scalp than in normal scalp, particularly in alopecia totalis/universalis, a finding suggestive of antigenic drive.

Via the germline V gene, CDR1 is SQVTM and CDR2 ANQGSEA. The junction shows trimming of 7 bases on V and 2 bases on J, plus 13 bases between the germline ends. Spanning cysteine to phenylalanine, the CDR3 consists of 13 amino acids. Kept here is only the CDR3 DNA, which spans 39 bases and is read in frame from base 1. A note on this clone: Its antigen target is currently unknown. No much larger clone exists at a distance of one base, and base qualities are not known.

The sample's time point label, decoded: baseline before oral tofacitinib. Lesional scalp punch biopsies and peripheral blood were collected from alopecia areata patients. After PBMCs were isolated by density centrifugation and stained for CD3, CD4 and CD8, a FACSAria was used to sort CD4+ and CD8+ T cells. The method was the immunoSEQ multiplex PCR assay. For TCR sequencing, RNA was extracted from every sample and reverse transcribed into cDNA to serve as template. First-strand cDNA was synthesized using SuperScript III with a 2:1 mix of oligo-dT and random hexamers. A synthetic immune receptor repertoire was used to assess amplification bias, and residual bias was removed computationally. As for how the authors treated the data: Raw reads were preprocessed for error removal, and CDR3 was defined according to IMGT conventions as running from the conserved cysteine to phenylalanine. Clonality was computed as 1 minus the Shannon entropy, with the entropy normalized by log2 of the number of productive unique TCRs. Whether each scalp clone was CD4 or CD8 was inferred by checking scalp TCRbeta sequences against the CD4 and CD8 repertoires from sorted blood. This is the immuneACCESS table as TCRdb keeps it, with only in-frame sequences that have V and J called. A part of the clones is gone; compared with another copy, unresolved V genes explain less than half, and the rest is unexplained. V and J calls and clone size come straight from that table; D and trimming were deduced from the DNA. The sample data list 100,000 to 150,000 clones, and around 49% of these were observed just once. Of the sample, about 17% falls within the top ten clones.

The input for sequencing was CD8+ T cells sorted from blood, taken at week 0. The sequence is built from TRBV29-1 and TRBJ2-3, with the identity of the D gene unclear. This TCR was recovered from a human donor with alopecia areata. The CDR3 reads as follows: CSALGGVTDTQYF. DNA sequence: TGCAGCGCCCTTGGTGGGGTCACAGATACGCAGTATTTT.